The 2 T cell receptor beta chains listed next were all sequenced from one sample in a study of blood T cell repertoires in COVID-19. The method was immunoSEQ multiplex PCR; TCRdb's version includes in-frame clones alone and lacks a portion of them. The repertoire holds roughly 60,000 clones, about four fifths seen once, with 3.5% to 4% in the top ten. The specimen was peripheral blood. The receptors originated from a woman older than 75 with acute or convalescent COVID-19.

The V gene is TRBV27, the J gene TRBJ2-1, with TRBD1 matching over 8 bases. The CDR3 is 16 residues long. Trimming took 8 bases from V and 6 from J; bases not matched to a gene: 15. Germline CDR1 is MNHEY and CDR2 is SMNVEV (reference sequence). CDR3 residues: CASGHYRGSLRNEQFF. In DNA, the CDR3 is TGTGCCAGCGGTCATTACAGGGGGAGTCTTCGCAATGAGCAGTTCTTC.

This sequence joins TRBV3-1 (or the pseudogene TRBV3-2) and TRBJ1-1, with D uncertain. CDR1 LGHDT and CDR2 YNNKEL come from the germline V gene (reference sequence). Trimming shortened V by 5 bases and J by 3 bases, and 13 bases separated the two germline ends. This CDR3 is 14 amino acids long. In DNA, the CDR3 is TGTGCCAGCAGCTCAGGTAAAATCCACACTGAAGCTTTCTTT. This codes for CASSSGKIHTEAFF.